These 28 T cell receptor beta chains were sequenced from one sample in a study of blood T cell repertoires in COVID-19. This table comes from immunoSEQ multiplex PCR, and its TCRdb copy is limited to in-frame clones, with some not included. Of about 210,000 clones listed, 80% were seen once; the top ten hold 7.2%. Sequencing was done on a sample of peripheral blood. The receptors were gathered from a woman aged 70-85 years with acute or convalescent COVID-19.

This clone was seen more than once but under ten times. This rearrangement joins TRBV2 to TRBJ1-2, with D possibly matching TRBD1 (6 bases). The CDR3 totals 13 residues. Germline CDR1 and CDR2: SNHLY and FYNNEI. Trimming cost V 2 bases and J 8 bases, with 12 bases left between them. The CDR3 sequence is CASSEWGREGYTF. Here the CDR3 DNA reads TGTGCCAGCAGTGAATGGGGGCGCGAGGGCTACACCTTC.

CDR3 region: CSVRDSPYEQYF. CDR3 sequence (DNA): TGCAGCGTCCGGGACAGCCCCTACGAGCAGTACTTC. This chain links TRBV29-1 with TRBJ2-7, with TRBD1 matching over 7 bases. CDR1 is SQVTM, CDR2 ANQGSEA, per germline. The junction had 4 bases not matched to a gene; V was cut back by 6 bases and J by 2 bases. The CDR3 spans 12 residues.

V gene TRBV10-1 combines with J gene TRBJ1-1, with D maybe TRBD1 (5 bases). The V and J ends lost 4 bases and 1 base respectively, with 16 bases between them. Per the germline V gene, CDR1 is WNHNN and CDR2 is SYGVQD (reference sequence). The CDR3 has 16 amino acids. The CDR3 nucleotides are TGCGCCAGCAGTGCCGGGGGTGGAATGTGGAACACTGAAGCTTTCTTT. Translating it yields CASSAGGGMWNTEAFF.

The chain carries TRBV25-1 and TRBJ1-3; 7 bases fit TRBD1. The CDR3 runs to 15 residues. The germline V gene encodes CDR1 MGHDK and CDR2 SYGVNS. Trimming at V came to 6 bases and at J to 4 bases, leaving 9 bases not matched to a gene. This CDR3 reads CASRVGTARGNTIYF. CDR3 coding DNA: TGTGCCAGCAGAGTCGGGACAGCCAGAGGAAACACCATATATTTT.

The gene calls are TRBV19 and TRBJ2-3, with 10 bases lining up with TRBD1. The CDR3 is 16 residues long. V was pared by 3 bases and J by 5 bases, with 8 bases of the junction left unmatched. In germline, CDR1 is LNHDA, CDR2 SQIVND (reference sequence). CDR3 DNA: TGTGCCAGTAGTATCCTGAGCGGGACAGGGGAAGATACGCAGTATTTT. Amino acids: CASSILSGTGEDTQYF.

The chain uses TRBV10-3 and TRBJ1-1; D not certain. This CDR3 is 12 amino acids long. The germline V and J ends were trimmed by 4 bases and 3 bases, with 6 bases remaining between them. Germline V lookup: CDR1 ENHRY, CDR2 SYGVKD. For the CDR3, the DNA is TGTGCCATCAGTGTACAGCACACTGAAGCTTTCTTT. Protein sequence: CAISVQHTEAFF.

Details on this clone: One junction end does not reproduce the germline sequence, and a read error may be involved. This chain links TRBV18 with TRBJ1-1; a weak D match, TRBD1 (5 bases). CDR1 is KGHSH and CDR2 is LQKENI in the germline V gene. The CDR3 is made up of 9 amino acids. The CDR3 DNA reads TGTCCCAGGGTAGCTGAAGCTTTCTTT. Its translation: CPRVAEAFF.

J is TRBJ2-5 and V is TRBV18, with D possibly being TRBD1 (6 bases). V was clipped by 3 bases and J by 1 base, with 9 bases between them. This CDR3 region has 14 residues. Germline CDR1 and CDR2: KGHSH and LQKENI. The CDR3 is CASSPRGGQETQYF. The CDR3 DNA is TGTGCCAGCTCACCCAGAGGGGGCCAAGAGACCCAGTACTTC.

This clone was detected a few times. The chain links TRBV20-1 to TRBJ2-7; D possibly corresponds to TRBD2 (6 bases). The CDR3 covers 14 residues. V gave up 3 bases and J gave up 5 bases, with 17 bases separating them. The germline CDR1 and CDR2 sequences are DFQATT and SNEGSKA (reference sequence). For the CDR3, the DNA is TGCAGTGCTAGTTTTGGGGGGTTCTCTCACGAGCAGTACTTC. It codes for CSASFGGFSHEQYF.

The rearrangement uses TRBV21-1 and TRBJ2-1; the table's D call of TRBD2 was not tested on the DNA. TRBV21-1 is a pseudogene. This CDR3 is built from 10 residues. The CDR3 protein is CASSTPEQFF. CDR3 nucleotide sequence: TGTGCCAGCAGCACTCCTGAGCAGTTCTTC.

The chain is built from TRBV13 and TRBJ1-3; TRBD1 matches 8 bases. The V gene end was trimmed by 7 bases and the J gene end by 2 bases; junction bases not matched to a gene: 4. In germline, CDR1 is PRHDT, CDR2 FYEKMQ (reference sequence). The CDR3 has 14 amino acids. The CDR3 spells CASNSRGPGNTIYF. CDR3 coding DNA: TGTGCCAGCAACTCCAGGGGGCCTGGAAACACCATATATTTT.

The rearrangement uses TRBV9 and TRBJ2-2, with TRBD1 matching over 7 bases. The CDR3 consists of 15 residues. The junction had 3 bases not matched to a gene; V was cut back by 0 bases and J by 4 bases. Germline V CDR1 and CDR2: SGDLS, YYNGEE. In DNA form, the CDR3 reads TGTGCCAGCAGCGTAGGGGACAGAAGCACCGGGGAGCTGTTTTTT. Translated, it gives CASSVGDRSTGELFF.

The V call is TRBV30, the J call TRBJ2-2; D unresolved. The V gene lost 3 bases and the J gene lost 5 bases, with 10 bases spanning the gap. Germline V gene sequence: CDR1 GTSNPN, CDR2 SVGIG (reference sequence). The CDR3 runs 13 residues. The CDR3 is CAWSLQITGELFF. DNA for the CDR3: TGTGCCTGGAGCCTCCAGATAACCGGGGAGCTGTTTTTT.

The chain has TRBV24-1 and TRBJ2-3; 10 bases map to TRBD1. The CDR3 runs 18 residues. J was trimmed by 3 bases and V by 4 bases; bases with no gene match: 12. The germline CDR1 and CDR2 sequences are KGHDR and SFDVKD. For the CDR3, the DNA is TGTGCCACCAGTGACCCTACCGACAGGGGGCGAAGAACAGATACGCAGTATTTT. Translated, it gives CATSDPTDRGRRTDTQYF.

The chain couples TRBV20-1 to TRBJ2-7, with 10 nucleotides matching TRBD1. This CDR3 spans 14 amino acids. In germline, CDR1 is DFQATT, CDR2 SNEGSKA (reference sequence). V gave up 3 bases and J gave up 5 bases; unmatched junction bases: 7. The CDR3 here is CSASPIDRGHEQYF. The CDR3 nucleotides read TGCAGTGCTAGTCCCATTGACAGGGGGCACGAGCAGTACTTC.

This clone occurred a few times. The V call is TRBV18, the J call TRBJ1-2; no clear D. V gave up 0 bases and J gave up 3 bases, with 8 bases separating them. Germline V gives CDR1 KGHSH, CDR2 LQKENI. CDR3 length: 14 residues. The CDR3 is CASSPPLEYYGYTF. In DNA form, the CDR3 reads TGTGCCAGCTCACCACCCCTGGAGTACTATGGCTACACCTTC.

V is TRBV7-2 and J is TRBJ2-5; 16 nucleotides match TRBD2. The germline gives CDR1 SGHTA, CDR2 FQGNSA. V shed 5 bases, J shed 5 bases, and the junction held 5 bases outside the gene matches. The CDR3 is 16 amino acids. CDR3 DNA: TGTGCCAGCAGCGGGACTAGCGGGGGGGCAGCGGAGACCCAGTACTTC. Translating it yields CASSGTSGGAAETQYF.

The gene calls are TRBV5-5 and TRBJ1-1, with D uncertain. Trimming removed 0 bases at V and 0 bases at J, with 6 bases between. Germline V lookup: CDR1 SGHKS, CDR2 YYEKEE (reference sequence). The CDR3 consists of 14 residues. The CDR3 bases are TGTGCCAGCAGCTTGGTCAGAATGAACACTGAAGCTTTCTTT. As protein: CASSLVRMNTEAFF.

This sequence joins TRBV10-3 and TRBJ2-5; 9 bases match TRBD1. This CDR3 is 17 amino acids long. Trimming at V came to 3 bases and at J to 3 bases, leaving 11 bases not matched to a gene. In germline, CDR1 is ENHRY, CDR2 SYGVKD. CDR3 amino acids: CAISDPVPGQGKETQYF. CDR3 DNA: TGTGCCATCAGTGACCCCGTCCCGGGACAGGGAAAAGAGACCCAGTACTTC.

This chain links TRBV5-4 with TRBJ1-1; the D is unclear. Germline CDR1 and CDR2: SGHNT and YYREEE (reference sequence). V gave up 3 bases and J gave up 1 base, with 7 bases separating them. This CDR3 is built from 13 residues. CDR3 nucleotides: TGTGCCAGCAGCTCCGGTCGGAACACTGAAGCTTTCTTT. This translates into CASSSGRNTEAFF.

The rearrangement joins TRBV6-5 to TRBJ1-1, with TRBD1 matching 9 bases. Germline V gives CDR1 MNHEY, CDR2 SVGAGI. This CDR3 is built from 14 residues. The trim removed 6 bases at V and 1 base at J, leaving 3 bases unmatched. CDR3 nucleotides: TGTGCCAGCAGAGGACAGGGGTGGAACACTGAAGCTTTCTTT. Translating it yields CASRGQGWNTEAFF.

J is TRBJ2-1 and V is TRBV7-9, with TRBD2 matching over 7 bases. V shed 2 bases and J 5 bases; nucleotides not matched to a gene: 3. In germline, CDR1 is SEHNR, CDR2 FQNEAQ (reference sequence). CDR3 size: 14 residues. Written as DNA, the CDR3 is TGTGCCAGCAGCTTATCGCGGGGGAACAATGAGCAGTTCTTC. Encoded protein: CASSLSRGNNEQFF.

The J gene is TRBJ2-2, the V gene TRBV25-1, with D perhaps matching TRBD2 (5 bases). This CDR3 spans 14 amino acids. Germline V gene data show CDR1 as MGHDK and CDR2 as SYGVNS. V was clipped by 6 bases and J by 4 bases, with 12 bases between them. The CDR3 DNA sequence: TGTGCCAGCAGGGTCCCGGAGGCCACCGGGGAGCTGTTTTTT. It yields the protein CASRVPEATGELFF.

The rearrangement joins TRBV10-2 to TRBJ2-1; the match to TRBD1 covers 7 bases. The germline V gene has CDR1 WSHSY and CDR2 SAAADI. The length of the CDR3 is 15 residues. The trim removed 5 bases at V and 5 bases at J, leaving 9 bases unmatched. CDR3: CASSLQGQPNNEQFF. Here the CDR3 DNA reads TGCGCCAGCAGTTTGCAGGGACAGCCAAACAATGAGCAGTTCTTC.

V and J are TRBV6-5 and TRBJ2-1; 9 bases fit TRBD1. V dropped 7 bases and J dropped 2; count of bases not matched to a gene: 6. Germline V gene data show CDR1 as MNHEY and CDR2 as SVGAGI. The CDR3 sequence is 15 residues long. The chain's CDR3 is CASKTDRGTYNEQFF. Written as DNA, the CDR3 is TGTGCCAGCAAGACCGACAGGGGGACCTACAATGAGCAGTTCTTC.

The chain uses TRBV12-3 or TRBV12-4 and TRBJ2-7; possibly TRBD2 for D (6 bases). The CDR3 loop spans 12 amino acids. V lost 3 bases and J lost 6, with 9 bases in between. The CDR3 here is CASSFRAGEQYF. The CDR3, as DNA: TGTGCCAGCAGTTTCCGAGCGGGCGAGCAGTACTTC.

The CDR3 reads CASSYLGAGNTIYF. In nucleotides, the CDR3 is TGTGCCAGCAGTTACTTGGGGGCCGGAAACACCATATATTTT. This chain links TRBV6-5 with TRBJ1-3, with D possibly matching TRBD1 (6 bases). CDR3 length equals 14 residues. The germline CDR1 and CDR2 sequences are MNHEY and SVGAGI. Trimming removed 1 base at V and 4 bases at J, with 8 bases between.

The V gene is TRBV9, the J gene TRBJ2-7; no reliable D call. V was trimmed by 3 bases and J by 2 bases, leaving 6 bases between them. From germline, CDR1 is SGDLS and CDR2 YYNGEE. The CDR3 is 12 amino acids. This chain's CDR3 is CASSGSAYEQYF. CDR3 sequence (DNA): TGTGCCAGCAGCGGATCGGCCTACGAGCAGTACTTC.